This T cell receptor beta chain stems from a study of vaccination effects on CD4 cells after COVID-19. Study-level results: Healthy vaccine recipients' vaccine-induced clones were almost all SARS-CoV-2 mono-reactive.

Antigen-specific CD4+ T cells were expanded with viral peptide pools in the ViraFEST assay before sequencing. With 10 days of culture completed, CD4+ T cells were isolated. Nucleocapsid antibodies were negative in the vaccine recipients, who had never had SARS-CoV-2 infection. PBMC were cultured at under 2.5 million per well with around 10 IU/ml IL-2 and around 10 ug/ml peptides. Cultures had half their medium replaced with IL-2 medium on days 3 and 7. This CDR3 region has 15 residues. The V gene's germline CDR1 is LGHDT and CDR2 YNNKEL (reference sequence). V was cut by 1 base and J by 6 bases, with 15 bases left in between. The repertoire was sequenced with immunoSEQ multiplex PCR; TCRdb's copy has only in-frame clones and lacks some. Of 70,000 or so clones listed, roughly 79% are singletons. This clone was detected only a few times. Its antigen remains unidentified.

The rearrangement links TRBV3-1 (or the pseudogene TRBV3-2) to TRBJ1-2; D is unresolved. The sequence was obtained from a human donor who received a COVID-19 vaccine. The source material was CD4+ T cells from PBMCs cultured with SARS-CoV-2 spike peptides, sampled before COVID-19 vaccination. CDR3 in DNA: TGTGCCAGCAGCCAAGCTGCGAGCGGTGGGAATGGCTACACCTTC. It translates to CASSQAASGGNGYTF.